The 7 T cell receptor beta chains in this list originate from one sample, sequenced in a study of blood T cell repertoires in COVID-19. Profiled with immunoSEQ multiplex PCR; TCRdb holds only in-frame clones, not every one. This table has around 300,000 clones, just under 90% appearing once. Sequencing was carried out using PBMCs or T cells enriched from blood (not recorded which). The receptor source for this set is a woman aged 55 to 70 who had recovered from COVID-19.

The V and J genes are TRBV5-8 and TRBJ1-5; possible D gene TRBD1, 5 bases. V lost 2 bases, J lost 7 bases, and 13 bases lay in between. The CDR3 length is 14 residues. The germline gives CDR1 SGHTS, CDR2 YDEGEE. The CDR3 DNA follows: TGTGCCAGCAGCTTCACCGGGGGAGGGCAGCCCCAGCATTTT. Residues: CASSFTGGGQPQHF.

This clone was observed once. This chain joins TRBV2 and TRBJ1-3, with no clear D. V was trimmed by 3 bases and J by 0 bases, leaving 3 bases between them. CDR3 size: 13 residues. Germline CDR1 SNHLY, CDR2 FYNNEI. CDR3 DNA sequence: TGTGCCAGCAGTGACAACTCTGGAAACACCATATATTTT. Residues: CASSDNSGNTIYF.

The chain employs TRBV9 and TRBJ2-7; 12 bases align to TRBD1. Germline V gene sequence: CDR1 SGDLS, CDR2 YYNGEE. The V gene end was trimmed by 4 bases and the J gene end by 6 bases; junction bases not matched to a gene: 5. This CDR3 has 14 residues. CDR3 residues: CASSSRDRGLEQYF. The CDR3 bases are TGTGCCAGCAGCTCCCGGGACAGGGGGCTCGAGCAGTACTTC.

The chain uses TRBV28 and TRBJ1-1; 8 bases line up with TRBD1. This CDR3 is 14 amino acids long. Germline V lookup: CDR1 MDHEN, CDR2 SYDVKM. The CDR3 DNA follows: TGTGCTGCTAGGACAGGGATGCCGAACACTGAAGCTTTCTTT. Translation gives CAARTGMPNTEAFF. Full variable domain (outside the CDR3, taken from reference TRBV28 and TRBJ1-1): DVKVTQSSRYLVKRTGEKVFLECVQDMDHENMFWYRQDPGLGLRLIYFSYDVKMKEKGDIPEGYSVSREKKERFSLILESASTNQTSMYLCAARTGMPNTEAFFGQGTRLTVV.

The chain is built from TRBV5-6 and TRBJ1-5; TRBD1 aligns across 12 bases. The germline V gene encodes CDR1 SGHDT and CDR2 YYEEEE. After removal of 6 bases from V and 6 bases from J, the junction contained 10 bases not matched to a gene. The CDR3 length is 16 residues. DNA for the CDR3: TGTGCCAGCACCATTCAGGGGACAGGGGGCGGTCAGCCCCAGCATTTT. This encodes CASTIQGTGGGQPQHF.

V is TRBV28 and J is TRBJ1-5; 8 bases line up with TRBD1. The CDR3 has 16 residues. V was pared by 6 bases and J by 3 bases, with 10 bases of the junction left unmatched. Germline lookup yields CDR1 MDHEN and CDR2 SYDVKM. This chain's CDR3 is CASSNPGQGLNQPQHF. CDR3 coding DNA: TGTGCCAGCAGCAACCCCGGACAGGGTCTCAATCAGCCCCAGCATTTT.

This chain joins TRBV5-5 and TRBJ1-6; TRBD1 matches 11 bases. The germline CDR1 and CDR2 sequences are SGHKS and YYEKEE (reference sequence). V trimming: 6 bases; J trimming: 8 bases; junction bases outside the gene matches: 1. The CDR3 is 13 residues long. CDR3 nucleotide sequence: TGTGCCAGCAAGGGACAGGGGGATTCACCCCTCCACTTT. It translates to CASKGQGDSPLHF. Full variable domain (rest looked up from reference TRBV5-5 and TRBJ1-6): DAGVTQSPTHLIKTRGQQVTLRCSPISGHKSVSWYQQVLGQGPQFIFQYYEKEERGRGNFPDRFSARQFPNYSSELNVNALLLGDSALYLCASKGQGDSPLHFGNGTRLTVT.